This is a list of T cell receptor beta chains from one sample in a study of blood T cell repertoires in COVID-19. The table came from immunoSEQ multiplex PCR; TCRdb's copy has only in-frame clones and leaves some out. The sample yields about 170,000 clones, approximately 87% seen once. The sequencing input was peripheral blood. Receptors were obtained from a man between 18 and 29 years old with active or convalescent COVID-19. Each CDR3 is given with its conserved first and last residue. Each record gives: D gene, V gene, clone size, CDR3 length, J gene, CDR3 protein, CDR3 DNA. D genes are given only for firm matches. Where a row states a size, it is once, few, many or the class of an expanded clone; other rows omit it.

NA	TRBV29-1	NA	18	TRBJ2-1	CSVLGISDGGGRNNEQFF	TGCAGCGTATTGGGGATATCCGATGGGGGCGGCCGGAACAATGAGCAGTTCTTC
NA	TRBV9	once	16	TRBJ1-5	CASSPAGTAFNQPQHF	TGTGCCAGCAGCCCAGCGGGGACGGCCTTTAATCAGCCCCAGCATTTT
NA	TRBV28	NA	11	TRBJ2-3	CASRYTDTQYF	TGTGCCAGCAGGTACACAGATACGCAGTATTTT
NA	TRBV27	NA	14	TRBJ1-1	CASSTFGAGSRAFF	TGTGCCAGCAGTACCTTTGGGGCCGGGAGTCGAGCTTTCTTT
NA	TRBV7-8	NA	13	TRBJ1-1	CASSSPGVTEAFF	TGTGCCAGCAGCTCCCCTGGAGTCACTGAAGCTTTCTTT
TRBD1	TRBV5-1	NA	13	TRBJ1-2	CASSRDSNYGYTF	TGCGCCAGCAGCCGGGACAGTAACTATGGCTACACCTTC
TRBD2	TRBV30	NA	15	TRBJ2-1	CAWSLGASGYNEQFF	TGTGCCTGGAGTCTCGGGGCTAGCGGATACAATGAGCAGTTCTTC
TRBD1	TRBV5-1	NA	15	TRBJ1-4	CASSLDGTGTEKLFF	TGCGCCAGCAGCTTGGATGGGACAGGGACTGAAAAACTGTTTTTT
TRBD2	TRBV30	few	16	TRBJ2-1	CAWSEKGLAVYNEQFF	TGTGCCTGGAGTGAGAAGGGACTAGCGGTTTACAATGAGCAGTTCTTC
TRBD2	TRBV2	NA	17	TRBJ2-3	CASKKRGGAEGPGTQYF	TGTGCCAGCAAGAAACGCGGGGGGGCTGAGGGTCCTGGTACGCAGTATTTT
TRBD1	TRBV19	once	14	TRBJ1-4	CASSLTGLNEKLFF	TGTGCCAGTAGCTTGACAGGGCTCAATGAAAAACTGTTTTTT
NA	TRBV19	NA	14	TRBJ1-2	CASSMSRADYGYTF	TGTGCCAGTAGTATGAGCAGGGCGGACTATGGCTACACCTTC
NA	TRBV18	NA	15	TRBJ1-2	CASSPQWQGHNGYTF	TGTGCCAGCTCACCACAGTGGCAGGGTCATAATGGCTACACCTTC
NA	TRBV7-2	NA	16	TRBJ2-2	CASSLQGGSNTGELFF	TGTGCCAGCAGCTTACAGGGGGGATCGAACACCGGGGAGCTGTTTTTT
TRBD1	TRBV29-1	NA	13	TRBJ2-1	CSGRDSPYNEQFF	TGCAGCGGCCGGGACAGTCCTTACAATGAGCAGTTCTTC
NA	TRBV28	NA	12	TRBJ1-2	CASSPRDTGYTF	TGTGCCAGCAGTCCCCGGGACACCGGCTACACCTTC
TRBD1	TRBV27	once	14	TRBJ1-2	CASSLRGLGYGYTF	TGTGCCAGCAGTCTCAGGGGGCTGGGCTATGGCTACACCTTC
NA	TRBV7-7	NA	13	TRBJ1-1	CASSSGFNTEAFF	TGTGCCAGCAGCTCCGGGTTCAACACTGAAGCTTTCTTT
NA	TRBV4-3	NA	15	TRBJ1-3	CASSRGQSRVDTIYF	TGCGCCAGCAGCCGAGGACAGTCAAGGGTGGACACCATATATTTT
NA	TRBV25-1	once	14	TRBJ1-1	CASIPTGLNTEAFF	TGTGCCAGCATCCCGACAGGTCTTAACACTGAAGCTTTCTTT
TRBD1	TRBV4-3	NA	15	TRBJ1-1	CASSQRDREGAEAFF	TGCGCCAGCAGCCAAAGAGACAGGGAAGGGGCTGAAGCTTTCTTT
TRBD2	TRBV3-1/TRBV3-2	NA	16	TRBJ2-5	CASSQDSDGREETQYF	TGTGCCAGCAGCCAAGATTCCGACGGGAGGGAAGAGACCCAGTACTTC
TRBD1	TRBV5-1	NA	14	TRBJ2-1	CATMGTGKKGEQFF	TGCGCCACCATGGGGACAGGGAAGAAGGGTGAGCAGTTCTTC
NA	TRBV5-1	NA	14	TRBJ1-1	CASSLRGTNTEAFF	TGCGCCAGCAGCTTGAGGGGCACGAACACTGAAGCTTTCTTT